This T cell receptor (beta chain) derives from a study of metastatic and nonmetastatic thyroid tumors (dated by TCRdb to 2018 to 2021). At the level of the whole study: Repertoires from peripheral blood and from tumor or nodule tissue samples of malignant and benign thyroid patients were compared. The study at large found these results: In both blood and tumor samples, TCR beta diversity was reported to be significantly higher in malignant tumors than in benign nodules.

V is clipped by 1 base and J by 9 bases, and the sequence between their germline boundaries is 21 bases long. The CDR3 numbers 16 residues from cysteine through phenylalanine. The entry retains the CDR3 DNA only, 48 bases that are in frame from base 1. Looking up the germline V gene (reference sequence) yields CDR1 LGHDT and CDR2 YNNKEL. Library generation was performed with PCR. Sequenced on an Illumina HiSeq 4000. High-throughput sequencing was used to profile the TCR beta-chain CDR3 region of each patient. Processing in the source paper ran as follows. Drawing on CDR3 differences between clinicopathological groups, the researchers built a classifier meant to tell apart patients with distant-metastatic papillary thyroid cancer. To measure repertoire diversity the researchers used the Shannon index, while the Morisita-Horn index served to gauge how similar the tumor and blood repertoires were. Using fastp trimming at Q25 and MiXCR clonotype assembly, TCRdb reanalyzed the public sequencing data and kept in-frame beta chains. TCRdb assigned the V and J calls; the authors' analysis was not used. The sample table holds 20,000 or so clones, of which 15% to 20% were seen once. Roughly a tenth of the sample is held by the ten biggest clonotypes.

This clone has at least ten counts. There is no known antigen for this receptor. No much larger clonotype is one base removed from it; base qualities were not supplied. No treatment had been received by any patient before thyroid surgery. Patient clinical samples collected from about 2011 to 2019 were retrospectively analysed using T-cell receptor beta sequencing. The V and J genes are TRBV3-1 and TRBJ1-1, and possibly TRBD1, on 6 matching bases. Input material: tumor tissue. This TCR was recovered from a female donor with papillary thyroid cancer or a benign thyroid nodule (not recorded which). Some clones in this sample may be carry-over from other donors' samples. The sequence in DNA is TGTGCCAGCAGCCAAGCGGCGTGGGGGGCCGCGGGCAAAGCTTTCTTT. Its translation is CASSQAAWGAAGKAFF. Supplemented by the reference TRBV3-1 and TRBJ1-1 proteins around the CDR3, the complete variable domain is DTAVSQTPKYLVTQMGNDKSIKCEQNLGHDTMYWYKQDSKKFLKIMFSYNNKELIINETVPNRFSPKSPDKAHLNLHINSLELGDSAVYFCASSQAAWGAAGKAFFGQGTRLTVV.